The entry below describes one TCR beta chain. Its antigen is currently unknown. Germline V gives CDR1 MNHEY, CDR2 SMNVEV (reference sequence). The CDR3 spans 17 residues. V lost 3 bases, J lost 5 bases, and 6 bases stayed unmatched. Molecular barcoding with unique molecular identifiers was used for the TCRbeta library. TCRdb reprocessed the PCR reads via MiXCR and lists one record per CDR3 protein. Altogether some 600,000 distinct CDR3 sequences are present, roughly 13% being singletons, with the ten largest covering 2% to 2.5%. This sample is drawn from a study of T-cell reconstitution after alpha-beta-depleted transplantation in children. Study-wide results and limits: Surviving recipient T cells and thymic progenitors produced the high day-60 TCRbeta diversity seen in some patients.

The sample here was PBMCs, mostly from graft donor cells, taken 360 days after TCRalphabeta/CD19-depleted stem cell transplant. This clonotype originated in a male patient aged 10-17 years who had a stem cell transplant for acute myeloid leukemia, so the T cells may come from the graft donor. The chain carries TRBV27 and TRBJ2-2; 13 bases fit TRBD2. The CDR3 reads CASSFRTSGSSTGELFF. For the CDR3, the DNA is TGTGCCAGCAGTTTTCGGACTAGCGGGAGTTCGACCGGGGAGCTGTTTTTT.